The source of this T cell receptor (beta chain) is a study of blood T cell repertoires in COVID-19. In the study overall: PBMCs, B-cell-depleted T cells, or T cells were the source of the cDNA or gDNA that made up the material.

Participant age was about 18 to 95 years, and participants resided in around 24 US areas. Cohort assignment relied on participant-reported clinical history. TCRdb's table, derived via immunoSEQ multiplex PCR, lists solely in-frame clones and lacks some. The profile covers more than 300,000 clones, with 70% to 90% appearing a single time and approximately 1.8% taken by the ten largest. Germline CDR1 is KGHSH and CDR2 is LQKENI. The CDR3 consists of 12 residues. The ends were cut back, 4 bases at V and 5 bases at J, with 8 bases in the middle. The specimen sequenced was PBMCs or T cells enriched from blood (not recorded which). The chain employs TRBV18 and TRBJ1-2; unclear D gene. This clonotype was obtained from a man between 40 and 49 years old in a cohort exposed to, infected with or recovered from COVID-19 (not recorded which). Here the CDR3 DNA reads TGTGCCAGCTCACGGGCGAGATATGGCTACACCTTC. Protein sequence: CASSRARYGYTF.